This TCR beta chain was sequenced during a study of T cell responses to AZD1222 COVID-19 vaccine. Second doses that came at about 4 or about 12 weeks were put together. Study-wide findings and caveats: Only a handful of AZD1222 recipients, about six in all, had baseline seropositivity.

The V end was cut by 3 bases, the J end by 8 bases, with 14 bases between. Germline V CDR1 and CDR2: SGHVS, FQNEAQ. CDR3 length: 14 amino acids. This clone was observed once. Antigen unknown. Profiling relied on immunoSEQ multiplex PCR, and the TCRdb table lists in-frame clones only, not all of them. The sample includes about 160,000 clones, more than 85% of them seen just once. The sample was peripheral blood, taken 28 days after the second AZD1222 dose. This receptor was taken from an adult who received the AZD1222 COVID-19 vaccine. V gene TRBV7-8 combines with J gene TRBJ1-3; D gene uncertain. Here the CDR3 DNA reads TGTGCCAGCAGCTTGGCCTCCCCGGGTCACACCATATATTTT. It translates to CASSLASPGHTIYF.